The 18 T cell receptor beta chains listed next were all sequenced from one sample in a study of CD4 T cells in relation to SARS-CoV-2 and coronaviruses. Only in-frame clones appear in the TCRdb table, and some are missing; sequencing was by immunoSEQ multiplex PCR. There are 25,000 to 30,000 clones in the sample; 78% occur only once, and 20% lies in the top ten. Before the COVID-19 pandemic, during about 2011-2018, CD4+ T cells were taken from unexposed donors. Isolation of CD4+ T cells took place after 10 days in culture. Their antigens are not known. Input material: CD4+ T cells from PBMCs, cultured in vitro. The origin of the receptors is a human donor in good health.

The rearrangement uses TRBV7-2 and TRBJ1-2, with D hard to call. Germline loops: CDR1 SGHTA, CDR2 FQGNSA. Trimming removed 1 base at V and 2 bases at J, with 8 bases between. The CDR3 is 14 residues long. The DNA of the CDR3 is TGTGCCAGCAGCTTAGGAGCTCCGAACTATGGCTACACCTTC. Residues: CASSLGAPNYGYTF.

The chain has TRBV19 and TRBJ1-5, with TRBD1 matching 7 bases. Germline V CDR1 and CDR2: LNHDA, SQIVND (reference sequence). V trimming: 0 bases; J trimming: 9 bases; junction bases outside the gene matches: 5. The CDR3 has 14 amino acids. The CDR3 sequence: CASSIEGGQLPQHF. Written as DNA, the CDR3 is TGTGCCAGTAGTATAGAAGGGGGCCAACTGCCCCAGCATTTT.

The chain combines TRBV3-1 (or the pseudogene TRBV3-2) with TRBJ2-2, with D unresolved. Germline-derived CDR1 and CDR2 are LGHDT and YNNKEL (reference sequence). V was pared by 1 base and J by 1 base, with 7 bases between. The CDR3 sequence is 15 residues long. The CDR3 reads CASSQGAVNTGELFF. The CDR3 region has the DNA TGTGCCAGCAGCCAAGGGGCAGTGAACACCGGGGAGCTGTTTTTT.

The gene calls are TRBV6-2 or TRBV6-3 and TRBJ2-7; tentative D call: TRBD2 (5 bases). V shed 1 base and J shed 7 bases, with 14 bases lying between them. CDR3 length: 14 amino acids. Germline loops: CDR1 MNHEY, CDR2 SVGEGT. CDR3 amino acids: CASSYWTPNGEQYF. CDR3 nucleotides: TGTGCCAGCAGTTACTGGACTCCGAATGGGGAGCAGTACTTC.

The chain uses TRBV7-8 and TRBJ1-2, with TRBD1 matching 8 bases. Per germline, CDR1 SGHVS and CDR2 FQNEAQ. The CDR3 length is 13 residues. The J segment lost 4 bases and the V segment lost 6 bases, leaving 4 bases of the junction unmatched. The CDR3 region has the DNA TGTGCCAGCAGGCTAGACAGGGGCTATGGCTACACCTTC. It translates to CASRLDRGYGYTF.

The chain has TRBV10-3 and TRBJ2-4, with D hard to call. This CDR3 contains 15 residues. Germline assignment: CDR1 ENHRY and CDR2 SYGVKD. Trimming took 8 bases from V and 0 from J, leaving 14 bases between them. CDR3 sequence reads: CAIQPSGVAKNIQYF. CDR3 nucleotide sequence: TGTGCCATCCAGCCAAGTGGGGTAGCCAAAAACATTCAGTACTTC.

The chain recombines TRBV6-5 with TRBJ1-3; TRBD1 is a possible D gene (5 bases). With 6 bases removed from V and 4 bases from J, the gap between germline ends came to 10 bases. This CDR3 spans 13 amino acids. CDR1 is MNHEY, CDR2 SVGAGI, per germline. The chain's CDR3 is CASRPQGGNTIYF. The DNA for the CDR3 is TGTGCCAGCAGACCTCAGGGAGGAAACACCATATATTTT.

The rearrangement joins TRBV21-1 to TRBJ2-1; TRBD1, the D gene given by the table, was not confirmed from the DNA. TRBV21-1 is a documented pseudogene. This CDR3 region has 17 residues. The CDR3 loop is CASSKTGKETTHYEQFF. The CDR3 DNA sequence: TGTGCCAGCAGCAAGACAGGGAAGGAAACGACCCACTATGAGCAGTTCTTC.

J is TRBJ2-7 and V is TRBV11-3; 8 nucleotides agree with TRBD1. J gave up 6 bases and V 4 bases, and 5 bases lay outside the gene matches. The germline CDR1 and CDR2 sequences are SGHNT and YENEEA. There are 13 residues in the CDR3. DNA of the CDR3: TGTGCCAGCAGCTCCCAGGGGGCCGGCGAGCAGTACTTC. This encodes CASSSQGAGEQYF.

A single count supports this clone. The CDR3 sequence is CASSPGRAFEQYF. The DNA for the CDR3 is TGTGCCAGCAGCCCAGGTCGGGCTTTCGAGCAGTACTTC. This rearrangement joins TRBV7-2 to TRBJ2-7; D gene ambiguous. The CDR3 is made up of 13 amino acids. The ends were cut back, 5 bases at V and 6 bases at J, with 14 bases in the middle. CDR1 SGHTA and CDR2 FQGNSA come from the germline V gene.

The genes are TRBV18 and TRBJ2-3; 7 bases line up with TRBD1. The germline gives CDR1 KGHSH, CDR2 LQKENI. The V segment lost 4 bases and the J segment 1 base; nucleotides outside the gene matches: 2. This CDR3 spans 14 amino acids. As DNA, the CDR3 is TGTGCCAGCTCACTAGGGACAGGCACAGATACGCAGTATTTT. As protein: CASSLGTGTDTQYF.

The chain employs TRBV25-1 and TRBJ2-1; TRBD2 agrees at 14 bases. V was pared by 2 bases and J by 6 bases, with 3 bases of the junction left unmatched. Germline CDR1 and CDR2: MGHDK and SYGVNS. The CDR3 consists of 16 residues. CDR3 residues: CASSEPGLAGANEQFF. DNA of the CDR3: TGTGCCAGCAGTGAACCGGGACTAGCGGGGGCCAATGAGCAGTTCTTC.

V gene TRBV11-2 combines with J gene TRBJ1-2, with 7 bases identical to TRBD1. Germline CDR1 SGHAT, CDR2 FQNNGV. The CDR3 consists of 14 residues. Trimming removed 0 bases from V and 8 bases from J; junction bases left unmatched: 6. CDR3 nucleotide sequence: TGTGCCAGCAGCTTAGACCAGGGGGAAGGGGGCTACACCTTC. Its translation: CASSLDQGEGGYTF.

The V and J genes are TRBV19 and TRBJ2-2, with no clear D. CDR1 LNHDA and CDR2 SQIVND come from the germline V gene (reference sequence). The V and J ends lost 1 base and 6 bases respectively, with 9 bases between them. CDR3 size: 14 residues. CDR3 DNA sequence: TGTGCCAGTAGTATAGGACCTACCGCCGGGGAGCTGTTTTTT. Protein sequence: CASSIGPTAGELFF. Full variable domain (outside the CDR3, taken from reference TRBV19 and TRBJ2-2): DGGITQSPKYLFRKEGQNVTLSCEQNLNHDAMYWYRQDPGQGLRLIYYSQIVNDFQKGDIAEGYSVSREKKESFPLTVTSAQKNPTAFYLCASSIGPTAGELFFGEGSRLTVL.

CDR3 in amino acids: CASSPRIDTQYF. The CDR3 region has the DNA TGTGCCAGCAGTCCCAGAATAGATACGCAGTATTTT. The chain recombines TRBV5-8 with TRBJ2-3, with no clear D. V was shortened by 5 bases and J by 5 bases, with 9 bases between the two germline ends. The CDR3 is 12 amino acids. Germline V gene lookup returns CDR1 SGHTS and CDR2 YDEGEE.

The DNA of the CDR3 is TGCGCCAGCAGCCGCGGGACTACCTTTCGGGACAATGAGCAGTTCTTC. This encodes CASSRGTTFRDNEQFF. This chain uses TRBV4-1 with TRBJ2-1; 7 bases align to TRBD2. The CDR3 runs to 16 residues. Germline trimming cut 4 bases from V and 5 bases from J; bases unmatched to any gene: 11. CDR1 MGHRA and CDR2 YSYEKL come from the germline V gene.

J is TRBJ2-7 and V is TRBV19; D perhaps matches TRBD2 (6 bases). Trimming removed 3 bases from V and 3 bases from J, with 21 bases in between. Germline V gene data show CDR1 as LNHDA and CDR2 as SQIVND (reference sequence). The CDR3 extends over 17 amino acids. Here the CDR3 DNA reads TGTGCCAGTAGTATTGGCTACGGGCAGGGAGGAGGCTACGAGCAGTACTTC. The encoded protein is CASSIGYGQGGGYEQYF.

The chain joins TRBV7-8 to TRBJ2-7; D tentatively reads TRBD1 or TRBD2 (5 bases each). The CDR3 has 14 amino acids. CDR1 is SGHVS and CDR2 is FQNEAQ in the germline V gene. V was clipped by 5 bases and J by 0 bases, with 11 bases between them. The CDR3 loop is CASSTRDGSYEQYF. The DNA for the CDR3 is TGTGCCAGCAGCACCCGGGACGGCTCCTACGAGCAGTACTTC. The complete variable domain, with remaining parts taken from reference TRBV7-8 and TRBJ2-7, reads GAGVSQSPRYKVAKRGQDVALRCDPISGHVSLFWYQQALGQGPEFLTYFQNEAQLDKSGLPSDRFFAERPEGSVSTLKIQRTQQEDSAVYLCASSTRDGSYEQYFGPGTRLTVT.